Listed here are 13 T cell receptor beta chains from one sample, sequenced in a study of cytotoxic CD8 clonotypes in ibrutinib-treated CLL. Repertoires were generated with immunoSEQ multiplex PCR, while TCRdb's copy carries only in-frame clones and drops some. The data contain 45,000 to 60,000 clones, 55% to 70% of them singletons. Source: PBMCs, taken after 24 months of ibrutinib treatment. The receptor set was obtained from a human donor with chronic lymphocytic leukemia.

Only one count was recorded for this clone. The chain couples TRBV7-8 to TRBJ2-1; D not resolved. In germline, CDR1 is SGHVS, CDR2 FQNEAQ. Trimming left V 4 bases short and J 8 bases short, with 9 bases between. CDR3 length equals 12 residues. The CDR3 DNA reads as TGTGCCAGCAGCTATCGAGGCGATGAGCAGTTCTTC. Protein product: CASSYRGDEQFF.

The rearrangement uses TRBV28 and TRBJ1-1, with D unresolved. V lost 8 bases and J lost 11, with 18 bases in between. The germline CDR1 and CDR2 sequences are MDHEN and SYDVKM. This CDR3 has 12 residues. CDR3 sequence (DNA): TGTGCCAGCTATACTCACATAGGAATTGCTTTCTTT. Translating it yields CASYTHIGIAFF.

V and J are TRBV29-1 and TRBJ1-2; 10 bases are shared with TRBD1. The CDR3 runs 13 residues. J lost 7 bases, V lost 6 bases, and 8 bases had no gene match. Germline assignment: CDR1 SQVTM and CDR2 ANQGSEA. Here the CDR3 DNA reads TGCAGCGTCACTCCTGACAGGGGGCTTGGCTACACCTTC. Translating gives CSVTPDRGLGYTF.

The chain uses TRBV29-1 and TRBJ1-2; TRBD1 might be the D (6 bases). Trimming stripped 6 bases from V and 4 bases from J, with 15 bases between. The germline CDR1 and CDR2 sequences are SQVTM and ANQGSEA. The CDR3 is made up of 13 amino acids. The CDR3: CSVPKQGLYGYTF. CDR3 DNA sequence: TGCAGCGTACCAAAACAGGGACTCTATGGCTACACCTTC. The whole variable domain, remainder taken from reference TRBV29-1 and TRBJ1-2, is SAVISQKPSRDICQRGTSLTIQCQVDSQVTMMFWYRQQPGQSLTLIATANQGSEATYESGFVIDKFPISRPNLTFSTLTVSNMSPEDSSIYLCSVPKQGLYGYTFGSGTRLTVV.

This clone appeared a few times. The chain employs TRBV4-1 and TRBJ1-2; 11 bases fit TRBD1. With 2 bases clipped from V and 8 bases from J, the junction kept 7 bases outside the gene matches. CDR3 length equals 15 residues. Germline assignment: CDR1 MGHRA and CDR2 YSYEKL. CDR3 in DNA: TGCGCCAGCAGCCAACAGGGACAGGGGGATGGAGGCTACACCTTC. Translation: CASSQQGQGDGGYTF.

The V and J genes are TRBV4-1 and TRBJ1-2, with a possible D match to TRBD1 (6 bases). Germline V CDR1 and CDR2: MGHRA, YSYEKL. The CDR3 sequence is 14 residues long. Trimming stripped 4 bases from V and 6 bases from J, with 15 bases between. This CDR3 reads CASSLGTFKDGYTF. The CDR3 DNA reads TGCGCCAGCAGCCTTGGGACATTTAAGGATGGCTACACCTTC.

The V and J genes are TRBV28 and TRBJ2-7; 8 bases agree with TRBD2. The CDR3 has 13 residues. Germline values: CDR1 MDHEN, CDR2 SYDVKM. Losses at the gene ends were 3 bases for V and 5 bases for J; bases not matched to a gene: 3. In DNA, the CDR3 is TGTGCCAGCAGTTTCGGGGGGGGTGACGAGCAGTACTTC. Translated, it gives CASSFGGGDEQYF.

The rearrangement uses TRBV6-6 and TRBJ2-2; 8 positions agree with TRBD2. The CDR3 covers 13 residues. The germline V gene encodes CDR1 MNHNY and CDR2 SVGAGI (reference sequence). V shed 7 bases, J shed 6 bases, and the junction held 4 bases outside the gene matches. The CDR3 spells CASTKRGSGELFF. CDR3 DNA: TGTGCCAGCACCAAGCGGGGGTCCGGGGAGCTGTTTTTT.

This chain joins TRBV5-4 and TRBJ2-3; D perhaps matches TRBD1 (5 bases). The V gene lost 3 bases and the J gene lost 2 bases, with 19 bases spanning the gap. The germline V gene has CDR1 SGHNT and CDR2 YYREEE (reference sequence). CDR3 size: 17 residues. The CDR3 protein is CASSSGKGARYTDTQYF. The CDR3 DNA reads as TGTGCCAGCAGCTCCGGTAAAGGGGCCCGGTACACAGATACGCAGTATTTT.

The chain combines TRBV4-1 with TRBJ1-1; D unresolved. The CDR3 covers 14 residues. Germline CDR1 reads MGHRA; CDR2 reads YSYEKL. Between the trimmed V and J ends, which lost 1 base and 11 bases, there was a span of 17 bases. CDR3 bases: TGCGCCAGCAGCCAAGTGCTGCGGCAGCGCCTGGCTTTCTTT. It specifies CASSQVLRQRLAFF.

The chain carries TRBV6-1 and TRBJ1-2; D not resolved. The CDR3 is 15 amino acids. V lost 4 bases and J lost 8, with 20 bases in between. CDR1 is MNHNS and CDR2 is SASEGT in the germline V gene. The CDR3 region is CASSVMTGGDRGYTF. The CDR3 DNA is TGTGCCAGCAGTGTTATGACGGGAGGTGATAGAGGCTACACCTTC.

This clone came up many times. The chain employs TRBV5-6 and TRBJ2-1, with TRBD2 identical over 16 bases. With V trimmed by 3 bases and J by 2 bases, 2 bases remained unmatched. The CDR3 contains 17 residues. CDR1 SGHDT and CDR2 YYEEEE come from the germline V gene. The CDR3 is CASSSGLAGGAYNEQFF. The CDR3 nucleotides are TGTGCCAGCAGCTCGGGACTAGCGGGAGGGGCCTACAATGAGCAGTTCTTC.

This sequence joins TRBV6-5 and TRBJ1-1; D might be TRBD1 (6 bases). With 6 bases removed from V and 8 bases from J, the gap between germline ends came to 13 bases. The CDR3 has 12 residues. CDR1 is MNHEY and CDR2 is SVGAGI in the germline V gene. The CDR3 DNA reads TGTGCCAGCAGAGAGAGGGGGTCAGAAGCTTTCTTT. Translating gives CASRERGSEAFF.